The sequence of this T cell receptor (beta chain) was determined in a study of shared clonotypes between healthy human individuals. Study conclusions and caveats: An expected dependence of interdonor clonotype sharing on sequencing depth was noted. There were few donors, and this limited the genetic and exposure-history diversity represented.

This clone was found a few times. The antigen remains undetermined. Caucasian adults residing in Nashville, Tennessee made up all the donors. Sequencing on ten immunoSEQ deep assay plates was performed for unsorted PBMC DNA. TCRdb's table, derived via immunoSEQ multiplex PCR, lists solely in-frame clones and lacks some. Altogether 400,000 to 600,000 clones are present, roughly 79% being singletons, with the ten largest covering under 15%. CDR1 is MNHEY and CDR2 is SVGAGI in the germline V gene. Trimming left V 8 bases short and J 2 bases short, with 9 bases between. CDR3 length: 12 amino acids. The TCR originated in a woman aged 40 to 50 in good health. Some clones in this sample may be carry-over from other donors' samples. The sample comprised PBMCs. V usage is TRBV6-5 and J usage is TRBJ2-5; D may be TRBD1 (6 bases). CDR3: CASRRGQETQYF. CDR3 coding DNA: TGTGCCAGCCGCAGGGGTCAAGAGACCCAGTACTTC.